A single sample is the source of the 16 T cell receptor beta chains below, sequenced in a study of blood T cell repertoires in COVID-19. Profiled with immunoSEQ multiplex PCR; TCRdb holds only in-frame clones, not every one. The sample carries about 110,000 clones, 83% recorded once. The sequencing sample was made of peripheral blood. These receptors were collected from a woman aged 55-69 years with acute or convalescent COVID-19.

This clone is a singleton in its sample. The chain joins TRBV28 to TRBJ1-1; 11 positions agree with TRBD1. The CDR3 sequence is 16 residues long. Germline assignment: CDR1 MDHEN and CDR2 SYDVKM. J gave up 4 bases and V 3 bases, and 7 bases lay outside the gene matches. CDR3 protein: CASSFSGGTGGTEAFF. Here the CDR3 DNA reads TGTGCCAGCAGTTTTTCTGGCGGGACAGGGGGCACTGAAGCTTTCTTT.

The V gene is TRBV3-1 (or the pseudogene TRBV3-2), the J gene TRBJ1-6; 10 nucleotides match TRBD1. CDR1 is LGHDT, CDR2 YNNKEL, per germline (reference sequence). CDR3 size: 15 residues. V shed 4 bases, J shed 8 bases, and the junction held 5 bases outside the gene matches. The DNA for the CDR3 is TGTGCCAGCAGCCTGGACAGGGGGGACTATTCACCCCTCCACTTT. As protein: CASSLDRGDYSPLHF.

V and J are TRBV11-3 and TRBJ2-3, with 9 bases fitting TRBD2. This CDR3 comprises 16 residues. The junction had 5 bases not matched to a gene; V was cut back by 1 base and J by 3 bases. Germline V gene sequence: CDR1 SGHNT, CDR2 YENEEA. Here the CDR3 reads CASSLGAGGSTDTQYF. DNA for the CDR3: TGTGCCAGCAGCTTAGGGGCGGGAGGGTCGACAGATACGCAGTATTTT. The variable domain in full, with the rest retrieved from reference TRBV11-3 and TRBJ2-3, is EAGVVQSPRYKIIEKKQPVAFWCNPISGHNTLYWYLQNLGQGPELLIRYENEEAVDDSQLPKDRFSAERLKGVDSTLKIQPAELGDSAVYLCASSLGAGGSTDTQYFGPGTRLTVL.

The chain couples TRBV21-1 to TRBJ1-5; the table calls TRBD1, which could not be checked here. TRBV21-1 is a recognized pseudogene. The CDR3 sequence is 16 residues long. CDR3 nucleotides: TGTGCCAGCAGCAAAGCCAGGGACAGGTGGGATCAGCCCCAGCATTTT. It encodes CASSKARDRWDQPQHF.

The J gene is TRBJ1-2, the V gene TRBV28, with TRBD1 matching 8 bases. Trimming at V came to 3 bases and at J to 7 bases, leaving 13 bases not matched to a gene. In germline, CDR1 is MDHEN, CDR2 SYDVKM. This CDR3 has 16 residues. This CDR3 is CASSFRDRLGGRGYTF. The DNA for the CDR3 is TGTGCCAGCAGTTTCCGGGACAGGCTTGGGGGTCGTGGCTACACCTTC.

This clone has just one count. The CDR3 nucleotides read TGTGCCAGCAGCTTAGACGGGTTAGAGACCCAGTACTTC. Protein: CASSLDGLETQYF. The chain recombines TRBV7-9 with TRBJ2-5, with D hard to call. The ends were cut back, 1 base at V and 4 bases at J, with 7 bases in the middle. CDR3 length equals 13 residues. Per the germline V gene, CDR1 is SEHNR and CDR2 is FQNEAQ (reference sequence).

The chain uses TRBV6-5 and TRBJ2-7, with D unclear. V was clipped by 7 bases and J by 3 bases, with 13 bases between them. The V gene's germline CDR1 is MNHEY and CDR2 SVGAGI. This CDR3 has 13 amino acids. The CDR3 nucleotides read TGTGCCAGCACCCCTAGTCTCCGCTACGAGCAGTACTTC. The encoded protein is CASTPSLRYEQYF.

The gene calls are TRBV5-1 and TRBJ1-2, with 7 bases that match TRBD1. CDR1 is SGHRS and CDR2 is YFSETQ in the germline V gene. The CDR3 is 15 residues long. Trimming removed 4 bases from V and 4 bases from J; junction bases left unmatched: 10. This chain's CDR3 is CASSPNSGTAYGYTF. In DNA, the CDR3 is TGCGCCAGCAGCCCTAATTCCGGGACAGCCTATGGCTACACCTTC.

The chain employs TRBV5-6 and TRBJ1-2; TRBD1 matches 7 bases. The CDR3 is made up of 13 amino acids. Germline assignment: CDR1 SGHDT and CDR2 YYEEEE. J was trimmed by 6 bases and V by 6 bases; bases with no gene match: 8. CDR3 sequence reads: CASTLDRAHGYTF. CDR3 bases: TGTGCCAGCACCCTCGACAGGGCCCATGGCTACACCTTC.

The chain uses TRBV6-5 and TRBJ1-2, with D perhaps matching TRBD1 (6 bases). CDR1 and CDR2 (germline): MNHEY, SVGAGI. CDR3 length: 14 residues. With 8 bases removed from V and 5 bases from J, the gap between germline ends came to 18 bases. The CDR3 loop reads CASLIEGDNYGYTF. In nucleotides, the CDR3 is TGTGCCAGCCTAATCGAGGGGGATAATTATGGCTACACCTTC.

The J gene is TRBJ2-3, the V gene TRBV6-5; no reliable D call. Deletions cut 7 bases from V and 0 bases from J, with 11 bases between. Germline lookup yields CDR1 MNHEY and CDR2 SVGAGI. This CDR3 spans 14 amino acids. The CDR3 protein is CASTRHRSTDTQYF. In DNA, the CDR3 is TGTGCCAGCACTCGACATCGGAGCACAGATACGCAGTATTTT.

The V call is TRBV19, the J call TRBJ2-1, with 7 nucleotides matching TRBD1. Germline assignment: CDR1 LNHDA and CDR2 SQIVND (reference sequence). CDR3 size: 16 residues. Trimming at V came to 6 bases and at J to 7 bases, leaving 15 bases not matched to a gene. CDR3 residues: CASSTQGVWGSNEQFF. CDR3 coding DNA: TGTGCCAGTAGCACTCAGGGGGTTTGGGGGTCTAATGAGCAGTTCTTC.

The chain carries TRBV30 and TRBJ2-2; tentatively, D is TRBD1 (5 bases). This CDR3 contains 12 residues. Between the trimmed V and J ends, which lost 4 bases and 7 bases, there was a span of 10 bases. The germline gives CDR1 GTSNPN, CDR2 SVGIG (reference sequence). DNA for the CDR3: TGTGCCTGGACAGGGTTCGACGGGGAGCTGTTTTTT. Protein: CAWTGFDGELFF. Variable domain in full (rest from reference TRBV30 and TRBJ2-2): SQTIHQWPATLVQPVGSPLSLECTVEGTSNPNLYWYRQAAGRGLQLLFYSVGIGQISSEVPQNLSASRPQDRQFILSSKKLLLSDSGFYLCAWTGFDGELFFGEGSRLTVL.

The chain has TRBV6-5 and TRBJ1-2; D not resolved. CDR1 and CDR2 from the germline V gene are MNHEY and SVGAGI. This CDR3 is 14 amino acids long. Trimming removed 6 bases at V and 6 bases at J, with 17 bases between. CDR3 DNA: TGTGCCAGCAGACACGTGGTCCCGGGGAATGGCTACACCTTC. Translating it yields CASRHVVPGNGYTF.

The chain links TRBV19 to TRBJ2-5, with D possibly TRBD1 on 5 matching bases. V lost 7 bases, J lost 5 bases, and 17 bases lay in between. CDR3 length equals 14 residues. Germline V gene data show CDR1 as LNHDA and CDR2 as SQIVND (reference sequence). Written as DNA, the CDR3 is TGTGCCAGTACCCAAGGACATACGCCTGAGACCCAGTACTTC. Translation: CASTQGHTPETQYF.

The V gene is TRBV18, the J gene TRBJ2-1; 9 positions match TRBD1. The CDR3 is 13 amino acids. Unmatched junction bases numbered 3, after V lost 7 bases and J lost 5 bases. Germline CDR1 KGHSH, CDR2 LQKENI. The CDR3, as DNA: TGTGCCAGCTTGGGACAGGGTAACAATGAGCAGTTCTTC. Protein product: CASLGQGNNEQFF.